This T cell receptor (beta chain) was retrieved from a study of control samples from healthy donors and cancer patients. Here immunoSEQ multiplex PCR was the method, and the copy in TCRdb shows in-frame clones only, minus some. The sample lists some 150,000 clones, approximately 94% occurring once. Germline V CDR1 and CDR2: MNHEY, SVGAGI. V lost 2 bases and J lost 6; bases outside the gene matches: 5. The CDR3 consists of 16 residues. The V gene is TRBV6-5, the J gene TRBJ2-1; TRBD1 agrees at 12 bases. The source material was PBMCs. This clonotype was obtained from a man aged 60 to 75 with colorectal cancer. CDR3 bases: TGTGCCAGCAGTTACGGGGACAGGGGGCACGTCAATGAGCAGTTCTTC. Protein: CASSYGDRGHVNEQFF.